This T cell receptor beta chain was found in a study of cytomegalovirus exposure and HLA in healthy donors. Vbeta (60) and Jbeta (13) primers were used in the PCR. Sequencing was performed with immunoSEQ multiplex PCR; in TCRdb, only in-frame clones are kept and a portion is missing. Among around 150,000 clones listed, over 65% were seen once. Per germline, CDR1 MNHNS and CDR2 SASEGT. The CDR3 runs to 14 residues. V was shortened by 5 bases and J by 0 bases, with 7 bases between the two germline ends. The sequence derives from a woman in her thirties or forties in good health and CMV-seronegative. Sequences were obtained from PBMCs. The chain combines TRBV6-1 with TRBJ1-4; no reliable D call. The CDR3 nucleotides are TGTGCCAGCAGTAGCACGGCAACTAATGAAAAACTGTTTTTT. The encoded protein is CASSSTATNEKLFF.